The 9 T cell receptor beta chains below were found in one sample sequenced in a study of response to subunit inactivated influenza vaccine. TCRdb ran MiXCR on the RT-PCR reads and lists one entry per CDR3 protein. The table lists some 850,000 distinct CDR3 sequences, around 20% of them singletons. Sample: PBMCs from blood, taken approximately 5 days after vaccination. Receptors originate from a middle-aged man who received an inactivated influenza vaccine.

In its sample, this clonotype was seen a few times. The chain employs TRBV4-3 and TRBJ2-1; D is ambiguous. The CDR3 spans 17 residues. V lost 2 bases, J lost 1 base, and 15 bases lay in between. Looked up from germline, CDR1 is LGHNA and CDR2 is YSLEER. Written as DNA, the CDR3 is TGCGCCAGCAGCCAATCAGAGATATTCGGATCCTACAATGAGCAGTTCTTC. It yields the protein CASSQSEIFGSYNEQFF.

This clonotype was found a few times. The genes are TRBV29-1 and TRBJ1-5; tentative D call: TRBD1 (6 bases). Germline V gives CDR1 SQVTM, CDR2 ANQGSEA. The CDR3 is 15 amino acids. The V end was cut by 1 base, the J end by 3 bases, with 13 bases between. CDR3 nucleotide sequence: TGCAGCGTTGAAGTTGCGGGGGCGAACAATCAGCCCCAGCATTTT. Amino acids: CSVEVAGANNQPQHF.

The chain joins TRBV29-1 to TRBJ2-7; D possibly uses TRBD1 or TRBD2 (5 bases each). This CDR3 has 16 residues. Germline V CDR1 and CDR2: SQVTM, ANQGSEA. The V and J ends lost 0 bases and 0 bases respectively, with 15 bases between them. The CDR3 DNA is TGCAGCGTTGAAGACCTACGGGACGGGGACTCCTACGAGCAGTACTTC. Protein sequence: CSVEDLRDGDSYEQYF.

This clonotype was observed a few times. This sequence joins TRBV7-2 and TRBJ2-5; D might be TRBD1 (5 bases). The CDR3 is 16 amino acids. CDR1 is SGHTA, CDR2 FQGNSA, per germline. Deletions cut 1 base from V and 5 bases from J, with 17 bases between. The CDR3 DNA reads as TGTGCCAGCAGCTTAGTTTCTGGGGCGGTCGGGGAGACCCAGTACTTC. This sequence encodes CASSLVSGAVGETQYF.

In the case of this clonotype: With a much larger clone just one base away, this may be a read error. The V call is TRBV29-1, the J call TRBJ2-7; 7 bases align to TRBD2. The CDR3 extends over 13 amino acids. CDR1 SQVTM and CDR2 ANQGSEA come from the germline V gene. The V gene end was trimmed by 6 bases and the J gene end by 3 bases; junction bases not matched to a gene: 8. The CDR3 region has the DNA TGCAGCGTGCAGCGGGATAGTCTCTACGAGCAGTACTTC. Protein: CSVQRDSLYEQYF.

The DNA for the CDR3 is TGTGCCAGCAGCGTAGGCGGGAGCTCCTATAATTCACCCCTCCACTTT. It translates to CASSVGGSSYNSPLHF. The chain couples TRBV9 to TRBJ1-6; D ambiguous. The CDR3 contains 16 residues. V was pared by 0 bases and J by 0 bases, with 7 bases between. CDR1 is SGDLS and CDR2 is YYNGEE in the germline V gene. Filled out from reference TRBV9 and TRBJ1-6, the complete variable domain reads DSGVTQTPKHLITATGQRVTLRCSPRSGDLSVYWYQQSLDQGLQFLIQYYNGEERAKGNILERFSAQQFPDLHSELNLSSLELGDSALYFCASSVGGSSYNSPLHFGNGTRLTVT.

This clonotype was detected only a few times. The chain recombines TRBV7-2 with TRBJ1-4; TRBD1 matches 8 bases. This CDR3 has 16 amino acids. Germline assignment: CDR1 SGHTA and CDR2 FQGNSA. V was pared by 5 bases and J by 7 bases, with 12 bases of the junction left unmatched. CDR3 region: CASSRRTGNVGEKLFF. DNA for the CDR3: TGTGCCAGCAGCCGGAGGACAGGGAACGTAGGTGAAAAACTGTTTTTT.

The rearrangement joins TRBV6-4 to TRBJ2-2, with D perhaps TRBD1 (5 bases). This CDR3 has 14 residues. V lost 0 bases and J 9 bases, leaving 11 bases between the germline ends. Per the germline V gene, CDR1 is MRHNA and CDR2 is SNTAGT. Written as DNA, the CDR3 is TGTGCCAGCAGTGACTCCAGGGTGGCCTGGGAGCTGTTTTTT. It encodes CASSDSRVAWELFF.

This clonotype was seen only a few times. The chain combines TRBV11-1 with TRBJ2-7, with 13 bases matching TRBD2. V gave up 4 bases and J gave up 3 bases; unmatched junction bases: 12. The length of the CDR3 is 18 residues. Germline assignment: CDR1 SGHAT and CDR2 FQDESV (reference sequence). This CDR3 is CASSSGTSGETVLYEQYF. CDR3 nucleotides: TGTGCCAGCAGCTCCGGGACTAGCGGGGAGACCGTCCTCTACGAGCAGTACTTC.